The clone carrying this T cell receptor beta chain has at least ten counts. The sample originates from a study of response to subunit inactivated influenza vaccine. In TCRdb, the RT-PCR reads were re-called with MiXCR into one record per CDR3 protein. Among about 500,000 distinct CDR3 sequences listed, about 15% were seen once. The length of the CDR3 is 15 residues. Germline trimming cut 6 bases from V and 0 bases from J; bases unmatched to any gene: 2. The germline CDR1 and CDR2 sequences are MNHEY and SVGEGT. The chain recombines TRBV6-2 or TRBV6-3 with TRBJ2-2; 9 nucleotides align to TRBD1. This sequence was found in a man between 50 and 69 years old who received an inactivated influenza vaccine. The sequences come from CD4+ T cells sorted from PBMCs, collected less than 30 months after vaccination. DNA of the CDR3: TGTGCCAGCAGACGGGACAGGGCGAACACCGGGGAGCTGTTTTTT. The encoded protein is CASRRDRANTGELFF.